Each of the 31 T cell receptor beta chains below was sequenced from the same sample in a study of cytomegalovirus exposure and HLA in healthy donors. PCR primers comprised 60 Vbeta and 13 Jbeta primers. Profiled with immunoSEQ multiplex PCR; TCRdb holds only in-frame clones, not every one. The data contain 150,000 to 200,000 clones, around 86% of them singletons. Sequencing was carried out using PBMCs. The receptors come from a human donor in good health.

V usage is TRBV5-5 and J usage is TRBJ1-5; D ambiguous. Per germline, CDR1 SGHKS and CDR2 YYEKEE (reference sequence). This CDR3 has 13 amino acids. Trimming cost V 2 bases and J 7 bases, with 10 bases left between them. This CDR3 is CASSFEELQPQHF. CDR3 DNA sequence: TGTGCCAGCAGCTTTGAAGAGCTGCAGCCCCAGCATTTT. The entire variable domain, with the rest obtained from reference TRBV5-5 and TRBJ1-5, is as follows: DAGVTQSPTHLIKTRGQQVTLRCSPISGHKSVSWYQQVLGQGPQFIFQYYEKEERGRGNFPDRFSARQFPNYSSELNVNALLLGDSALYLCASSFEELQPQHFGDGTRLSIL.

The genes are TRBV4-1 and TRBJ2-7; D might be TRBD1 (6 bases). V gave up 0 bases and J gave up 2 bases, with 8 bases separating them. CDR1 MGHRA and CDR2 YSYEKL come from the germline V gene. The CDR3 extends over 14 amino acids. The CDR3 region has the DNA TGCGCCAGCAGCCAAGACAACAGGGCCTACGAGCAGTACTTC. Translating gives CASSQDNRAYEQYF.

The chain uses TRBV12-5 and TRBJ2-1; TRBD1 is a possible D gene (5 bases). The CDR3 totals 12 residues. Trimming shortened V by 3 bases and J by 7 bases, and 7 bases separated the two germline ends. Germline CDR1 and CDR2: LGHNT and FRNRAP. The CDR3 coding sequence is TGTGCTAGTGGTTTCCACAGGAATGAGCAGTTCTTC. Residues: CASGFHRNEQFF.

The chain joins TRBV19 to TRBJ1-2, with a weak D call TRBD1 (6 bases). The CDR3 covers 13 residues. The germline V gene has CDR1 LNHDA and CDR2 SQIVND (reference sequence). The V gene lost 5 bases and the J gene lost 5 bases, with 12 bases spanning the gap. The CDR3 sequence: CASSADRLYGYTF. The CDR3 region has the DNA TGTGCCAGTAGTGCCGACAGGTTATATGGCTACACCTTC.

This clone was picked up one time. The rearrangement links TRBV19 to TRBJ1-1; no firm D call. The germline gives CDR1 LNHDA, CDR2 SQIVND (reference sequence). V was shortened by 1 base and J by 6 bases, with 12 bases between the two germline ends. This CDR3 is built from 14 residues. The CDR3 nucleotides read TGTGCCAGTAGTATAGGATTGGGAGGATCTGAAGCTTTCTTT. It is translated as CASSIGLGGSEAFF.

The chain joins TRBV9 to TRBJ2-7; TRBD2 agrees at 10 bases. CDR3 size: 16 residues. From germline, CDR1 is SGDLS and CDR2 YYNGEE. The V segment lost 0 bases and the J segment 7 bases; nucleotides outside the gene matches: 10. This CDR3 is CASSVGERGGSREQYF. As DNA, the CDR3 is TGTGCCAGCAGCGTAGGGGAGCGGGGGGGTTCGAGGGAGCAGTACTTC.

This clone was picked up a small number of times. The V call is TRBV7-9, the J call TRBJ1-2; 7 bases fit TRBD1. V lost 3 bases to trimming and J lost 5 bases; unmatched junction nucleotides: 6. Germline V lookup: CDR1 SEHNR, CDR2 FQNEAQ (reference sequence). The length of the CDR3 is 14 residues. CDR3 region: CASSFTTGRYGYTF. CDR3 coding DNA: TGTGCCAGCAGCTTTACGACAGGGAGGTATGGCTACACCTTC. The full variable domain, its missing parts supplied by reference TRBV7-9 and TRBJ1-2, is DTGVSQNPRHKITKRGQNVTFRCDPISEHNRLYWYRQTLGQGPEFLTYFQNEAQLEKSRLLSDRFSAERPKGSFSTLEIQRTEQGDSAMYLCASSFTTGRYGYTFGSGTRLTVV.

This clone showed up just a few times. The chain carries TRBV7-6 and TRBJ2-1; TRBD1 is a possible D gene (7 bases). V dropped 1 base and J dropped 1 base, with 14 bases sitting between them. Per the germline V gene, CDR1 is SGHVS and CDR2 is FNYEAQ. The CDR3 length is 17 residues. The CDR3 reads CASSLVGGQISYNEQFF. The CDR3 DNA reads as TGTGCCAGCAGCTTAGTGGGGGGACAGATATCCTACAATGAGCAGTTCTTC.

The J gene is TRBJ2-1, the V gene TRBV6-5; D call uncertain. V dropped 5 bases and J dropped 9 bases, with 14 bases sitting between them. Germline V CDR1 and CDR2: MNHEY, SVGAGI. The CDR3 is 13 residues long. The CDR3 bases are TGTGCCAGCAGTCCGTCCGAGGTTACTGAGCAGTTCTTC. The encoded protein is CASSPSEVTEQFF.

The chain uses TRBV4-1 and TRBJ2-5; D not certain. CDR1 is MGHRA and CDR2 is YSYEKL in the germline V gene. CDR3 length: 13 amino acids. Trimming stripped 1 base from V and 4 bases from J, with 7 bases between. DNA of the CDR3: TGCGCCAGCAGCCAAGGCCTCAGAGAGACCCAGTACTTC. It translates to CASSQGLRETQYF.

The chain has TRBV9 and TRBJ2-1, with 10 positions matching TRBD2. The CDR3 is 15 residues long. Germline assignment: CDR1 SGDLS and CDR2 YYNGEE. The trim removed 0 bases at V and 9 bases at J, leaving 6 bases unmatched. The DNA for the CDR3 is TGTGCCAGCAGCGTAGGAGCGGGGGGGAGCGCTGAGCAGTTCTTC. Protein sequence: CASSVGAGGSAEQFF.

This sequence joins TRBV11-2 and TRBJ1-2, with D unclear. This CDR3 contains 18 residues. Germline CDR1 reads SGHAT; CDR2 reads FQNNGV. V lost 0 bases and J 2 bases, leaving 19 bases between the germline ends. The CDR3 bases are TGTGCCAGCAGCTTAGATCGAGGGAGGGCTCTAATAAACTATGGCTACACCTTC. Residues: CASSLDRGRALINYGYTF.

CDR3 region: CASSETSSTQYF. The CDR3 DNA follows: TGCGCCAGCAGCGAGACTTCGTCTACGCAGTATTTT. This chain joins TRBV10-1 and TRBJ2-3; D remains ambiguous. This CDR3 has 12 amino acids. CDR1 and CDR2 (germline): WNHNN, SYGVQD (reference sequence). V shed 6 bases and J shed 8 bases, with 12 bases lying between them.

This clone came up once. The chain employs TRBV4-3 and TRBJ1-5, with a weak D call TRBD1 (6 bases). V was clipped by 0 bases and J by 5 bases, with 11 bases between them. CDR3 length: 15 residues. CDR1 is LGHNA and CDR2 is YSLEER in the germline V gene. The chain's CDR3 is CASSQDTGGDQPQHF. CDR3 DNA: TGCGCCAGCAGCCAAGATACGGGGGGCGATCAGCCCCAGCATTTT.

This clone has only a few counts. The rearrangement links TRBV5-1 to TRBJ2-5; TRBD1 might be the D (6 bases). Per the germline V gene, CDR1 is SGHRS and CDR2 is YFSETQ. V gave up 2 bases and J gave up 5 bases, with 16 bases separating them. This CDR3 spans 15 amino acids. In DNA form, the CDR3 reads TGCGCCAGCAGCTTCGGGACACCATCCCGGGAGACCCAGTACTTC. It specifies CASSFGTPSRETQYF.

The chain couples TRBV10-3 to TRBJ1-6; D not resolved. Germline V lookup: CDR1 ENHRY, CDR2 SYGVKD. This CDR3 has 13 amino acids. Trimming removed 7 bases at V and 8 bases at J, with 12 bases between. CDR3 sequence (DNA): TGTGCCATCAAGGAGGGCGGAGATTCACCCCTCCACTTT. Translating it yields CAIKEGGDSPLHF.

This chain links TRBV7-2 with TRBJ1-2, with a possible D match to TRBD1 (6 bases). The germline V and J ends were trimmed by 10 bases and 8 bases, with 20 bases remaining between them. Germline CDR1 reads SGHTA; CDR2 reads FQGNSA. CDR3 length: 13 residues. The CDR3 DNA is TGTGCCACGCTTAAACCGAGGGGGGGAGGCTACACCTTC. The encoded protein is CATLKPRGGGYTF.

The chain uses TRBV21-1 and TRBJ2-3; the table's D call, TRBD2, was not checked against the DNA. TRBV21-1 is a documented pseudogene. The CDR3 contains 19 residues. DNA for the CDR3: TGTGCCAGCAGCAACTCAGTGGCTAGCGGACTACCAAGCACAGATACGCAGTATTTT. This encodes CASSNSVASGLPSTDTQYF.

Turning to this clone: The junction departs from the called germline gene at one end, perhaps through a read error. The rearrangement joins TRBV5-6 to TRBJ1-3; no clear D. Germline loops: CDR1 SGHDT, CDR2 YYEEEE. The CDR3 has 13 amino acids. The CDR3 loop is CGTGIYSGNTIYF. The CDR3 bases are TGCGGAACGGGGATCTATTCTGGAAACACCATATATTTT.

The J gene is TRBJ1-2, the V gene TRBV6-1; TRBD1 aligns across 9 bases. V trimming: 11 bases; J trimming: 4 bases; junction bases outside the gene matches: 8. The CDR3 consists of 13 residues. CDR1 is MNHNS and CDR2 is SASEGT in the germline V gene. DNA of the CDR3: TGTGCCGAATCCGGGACAGGGAGCTATGGCTACACCTTC. Amino acids: CAESGTGSYGYTF.

CDR3 residues: CASSLGLYTRRESGANVLTF. CDR3 DNA: TGTGCCAGCTCACTCGGATTGTACACACGCCGGGAATCTGGGGCCAACGTCCTGACTTTC. V gene TRBV18 combines with J gene TRBJ2-6; tentative D call: TRBD2 (5 bases). CDR1 is KGHSH and CDR2 is LQKENI in the germline V gene. V dropped 4 bases and J dropped 1 base, with 23 bases sitting between them. The CDR3 extends over 20 amino acids.

This clone was counted between two and nine times. J is TRBJ1-3 and V is TRBV6-1; 7 bases map to TRBD1. V gave up 6 bases and J gave up 2 bases; unmatched junction bases: 4. The CDR3 extends over 14 amino acids. Germline CDR1 is MNHNS and CDR2 is SASEGT. DNA of the CDR3: TGTGCCAGCAGAGACAGGGTAACTGGAAACACCATATATTTT. Residues: CASRDRVTGNTIYF.

This clone was detected a few times. The chain carries TRBV19 and TRBJ2-1; TRBD2 matches at 8 bases. This CDR3 is built from 15 residues. Germline lookup yields CDR1 LNHDA and CDR2 SQIVND (reference sequence). V gave up 4 bases and J gave up 3 bases; unmatched junction bases: 5. The CDR3 bases are TGTGCCAGTAGTAAAACCGGGACTAGCTACAATGAGCAGTTCTTC. It encodes CASSKTGTSYNEQFF.

The rearrangement uses TRBV4-3 and TRBJ1-2; weak D call: TRBD1 (5 bases). The CDR3 is 15 amino acids. The germline gives CDR1 LGHNA, CDR2 YSLEER. Trimming removed 0 bases at V and 4 bases at J, with 12 bases between. CDR3 in amino acids: CASSQDGGRGYGYTF. In DNA, the CDR3 is TGCGCCAGCAGCCAAGACGGGGGAAGGGGCTATGGCTACACCTTC.

Only a few counts were recorded for this clone. The chain couples TRBV5-1 to TRBJ1-3; 7 bases map to TRBD1. This CDR3 has 15 amino acids. From germline, CDR1 is SGHRS and CDR2 YFSETQ. V was pared by 0 bases and J by 2 bases, with 2 bases of the junction left unmatched. CDR3 bases: TGCGCCAGCAGCTTGGAGACAGGGACTGGAAACACCATATATTTT. Protein: CASSLETGTGNTIYF.

CDR3 DNA: TGTGCCAGCAGCGAAACACGTCGAGATACGCAGTATTTT. Translating it yields CASSETRRDTQYF. The chain couples TRBV9 to TRBJ2-3, with no clear D. In germline, CDR1 is SGDLS, CDR2 YYNGEE. Trimming removed 3 bases from V and 5 bases from J, with 10 bases in between. CDR3 length: 13 residues.

The chain couples TRBV6-8 to TRBJ2-7, with 7 positions matching TRBD1. This CDR3 has 16 amino acids. Germline-derived CDR1 and CDR2 are MNHGY and SAAAGT. The V and J ends lost 0 bases and 0 bases, in that order; junction bases with no gene match: 5. This CDR3 reads CASSYSGTEPSYEQYF. CDR3 sequence (DNA): TGTGCCAGCAGTTACTCGGGGACAGAGCCCTCCTACGAGCAGTACTTC.

The chain uses TRBV7-2 and TRBJ2-7, with unresolved D. There are 14 residues in the CDR3. Between the trimmed V and J ends, which lost 5 bases and 4 bases, there was a span of 15 bases. CDR1 is SGHTA and CDR2 is FQGNSA in the germline V gene. The CDR3 DNA is TGTGCCAGCAGCCACAACGCCGCAGATTACGAGCAGTACTTC. As protein: CASSHNAADYEQYF.

V is TRBV7-9 and J is TRBJ2-7; D is undetermined. Germline loops: CDR1 SEHNR, CDR2 FQNEAQ (reference sequence). The CDR3 totals 13 residues. Trimming pared 4 bases from V and 5 bases from J, leaving 12 bases between. The CDR3 is CASSSSTRDEQYF. The CDR3 DNA sequence: TGTGCCAGCAGCTCATCCACTCGCGACGAGCAGTACTTC.

This clone was observed a few times. The chain has TRBV6-5 and TRBJ1-1; no clear D gene. Trimming pared 5 bases from V and 5 bases from J, leaving 12 bases between. CDR1 MNHEY and CDR2 SVGAGI come from the germline V gene. This CDR3 spans 13 amino acids. The CDR3 loop is CASSPSARTEAFF. CDR3 nucleotides: TGTGCCAGCAGTCCATCCGCGCGGACTGAAGCTTTCTTT.

V is TRBV6-6 and J is TRBJ1-5; TRBD1 aligns across 8 bases. Trimming removed 6 bases from V and 4 bases from J; junction bases left unmatched: 5. The germline gives CDR1 MNHNY, CDR2 SVGAGI (reference sequence). The length of the CDR3 is 14 residues. The CDR3 is CASSQGAENQPQHF. DNA for the CDR3: TGTGCCAGCAGCCAGGGGGCGGAGAATCAGCCCCAGCATTTT.